Listed here are 9 T cell receptor beta chains from one sample, sequenced in a study of blood T cell repertoires in COVID-19. The repertoire was sequenced with immunoSEQ multiplex PCR; TCRdb's copy has only in-frame clones and lacks some. The repertoire consists of 200,000 to 250,000 clones, with 87% occurring once and the leading ten covering under 13%. Material: PBMCs or T cells enriched from blood (not recorded which). The receptors shown here come from a man in his late teens or twenties with acute COVID-19.

The chain couples TRBV7-9 to TRBJ2-3; 8 bases map to TRBD2. Germline lookup yields CDR1 SEHNR and CDR2 FQNEAQ (reference sequence). Trimming cost V 1 base and J 5 bases; bases outside gene matches: 8. The CDR3 is 16 residues long. The CDR3 coding sequence is TGTGCCAGCAGCTTAGGGACGTTTGCGGGAGGAGATACGCAGTATTTT. It is translated as CASSLGTFAGGDTQYF.

The rearrangement joins TRBV4-1 to TRBJ1-5, with D uncertain. V was shortened by 0 bases and J by 7 bases, with 10 bases between the two germline ends. The CDR3 totals 14 residues. Germline V lookup: CDR1 MGHRA, CDR2 YSYEKL. CDR3 region: CASSQERYGQPQHF. In DNA form, the CDR3 reads TGCGCCAGCAGCCAAGAGCGGTATGGGCAGCCCCAGCATTTT.

The CDR3 loop is CASSEGLADYNEQFF. The CDR3 DNA is TGCGCCAGCAGCGAGGGACTAGCGGACTACAATGAGCAGTTCTTC. V usage is TRBV4-3 and J usage is TRBJ2-1, with 11 bases aligning to TRBD2. CDR3 length equals 15 residues. V was clipped by 5 bases and J by 3 bases; unmatched bases: 3. Germline CDR1 is LGHNA and CDR2 is YSLEER.

The V gene is TRBV4-3, the J gene TRBJ2-3; TRBD1 is a possible D gene (5 bases). The CDR3 contains 15 residues. The V and J ends lost 0 bases and 4 bases respectively, with 11 bases between them. The germline V gene encodes CDR1 LGHNA and CDR2 YSLEER. The CDR3 region is CASSQDLSRADTQYF. In DNA form, the CDR3 reads TGCGCCAGCAGCCAAGATCTTAGCAGGGCAGATACGCAGTATTTT.

The chain has TRBV6-5 and TRBJ1-2; D perhaps matches TRBD1 (6 bases). Germline V lookup: CDR1 MNHEY, CDR2 SVGAGI. V shed 6 bases and J shed 5 bases, with 16 bases lying between them. The CDR3 consists of 14 residues. The CDR3 region is CASSYRGQLYGYTF. Written as DNA, the CDR3 is TGTGCCAGCAGCTACAGAGGACAGTTATATGGCTACACCTTC.

V is TRBV6-5 and J is TRBJ1-2; no firm D call. Germline V lookup: CDR1 MNHEY, CDR2 SVGAGI. The length of the CDR3 is 13 residues. Between the trimmed V and J ends, which lost 4 bases and 4 bases, there was a span of 10 bases. The CDR3 loop reads CASSWRGVYGYTF. CDR3 nucleotides: TGTGCCAGCAGTTGGCGGGGAGTCTATGGCTACACCTTC.

The chain recombines TRBV30 with TRBJ1-3; TRBD1 might be the D (5 bases). This CDR3 has 14 amino acids. CDR1 is GTSNPN and CDR2 is SVGIG in the germline V gene (reference sequence). CDR3 in DNA: TGTGCGATAGGGACTTACGGAGTAGGAAACACCATATATTTT. Translation: CAIGTYGVGNTIYF.

The chain has TRBV19 and TRBJ2-3; the match to TRBD2 covers 8 bases. Germline CDR1 reads LNHDA; CDR2 reads SQIVND (reference sequence). CDR3 length: 15 residues. V dropped 2 bases and J dropped 4; count of bases not matched to a gene: 5. CDR3 in DNA: TGTGCCAGTAGTATATCAGCGGGAGTCCCAGATACGCAGTATTTT. Translation: CASSISAGVPDTQYF.

CDR3 nucleotide sequence: TGTGCCAGCAGTTTTCCGGGACACGGCTCACCCCTCCACTTT. Translation gives CASSFPGHGSPLHF. V usage is TRBV28 and J usage is TRBJ1-6; a possible D gene is TRBD1 (6 bases). The CDR3 extends over 14 amino acids. V gave up 3 bases and J gave up 10 bases, with 13 bases separating them. The germline CDR1 and CDR2 sequences are MDHEN and SYDVKM.